Listed below are T cell receptor beta chains from one sample, sequenced in a study of control samples from healthy donors and cancer patients. Measured with immunoSEQ multiplex PCR; TCRdb has only the in-frame clones, and not every one. The sample includes 84,000 or so clones, 75% to 95% seen only once; the top ten take roughly 18%. Input material: blood. The receptor set was obtained from a man in his fifties in good health. Both conserved end residues are part of each CDR3. D genes are given only for firm matches. Size is stated for part of the rows, as once, few or many counts, or as a class when the clone is expanded.

d_call j_call clone_size v_call cdr3_aa cdr3_nt
TRBD1 TRBJ1-1 . TRBV7-9 CASSDPGQGAMNTEAFF TGTGCCAGCAGCGATCCGGGACAGGGGGCGATGAACACTGAAGCTTTCTTT
. TRBJ1-1 . TRBV19 CASSTTGTTEAFF TGTGCCAGTAGTACCACAGGGACCACTGAAGCTTTCTTT
. TRBJ1-6 . TRBV2 CASSDGRPGTYNSPLHF TGTGCCAGCAGTGACGGGAGACCGGGCACCTATAATTCACCCCTCCACTTT
. TRBJ1-2 . TRBV12-3/TRBV12-4 CASSLRGSYGYTF TGTGCCAGCAGTTTACGGGGAAGCTATGGCTACACCTTC
. TRBJ1-5 . TRBV6-2/TRBV6-3 CASSYGLDQPQHF TGTGCCAGCAGTTACGGCTTAGATCAGCCCCAGCATTTT
. TRBJ1-1 . TRBV19 CASSSQGSMNTEAFF TGTGCCAGTAGTAGTCAGGGGTCGATGAACACTGAAGCTTTCTTT
. TRBJ1-1 . TRBV29-1 CSVGGMNTEAFF TGCAGCGTTGGAGGGATGAACACTGAAGCTTTCTTT
. TRBJ1-2 few TRBV4-3 CASSQDTGPPYTF TGCGCCAGCAGCCAAGACACGGGGCCTCCCTACACCTTC
. TRBJ1-2 . TRBV24-1 CATSDSVGGYTF TGTGCCACCAGTGACTCCGTGGGTGGCTACACCTTC
. TRBJ1-1 . TRBV7-2 CASSLERRGQAFF TGTGCCAGCAGCTTAGAAAGGAGGGGCCAAGCTTTCTTT
. TRBJ1-5 . TRBV7-8 CASSASRTLSNQPQHF TGTGCCAGCAGCGCCTCCCGGACACTAAGCAATCAGCCCCAGCATTTT
. TRBJ2-6 . TRBV5-1 CASSPLSSGANVLTF TGCGCCAGCAGCCCGCTTAGCTCTGGGGCCAACGTCCTGACTTTC
. TRBJ2-2 . TRBV4-2 CASMLDGGGTGELFF TGTGCCAGCATGCTAGACGGGGGTGGGACCGGGGAGCTGTTTTTT
. TRBJ2-3 . TRBV9 CASSATVSTDTQYF TGTGCCAGCAGCGCGACAGTGAGCACAGATACGCAGTATTTT
. TRBJ1-3 . TRBV7-2 CASSLVGGRAGNTIYF TGTGCCAGCAGCTTAGTGGGGGGCAGAGCTGGAAACACCATATATTTT
. TRBJ2-3 once TRBV11-2 CASSYGITGTSTDTQYF TGTGCCAGCAGTTACGGAATTACCGGGACTTCCACAGATACGCAGTATTTT
. TRBJ2-5 few TRBV5-1 CASSLVRTQYF TGCGCCAGCAGCTTGGTAAGGACCCAGTACTTC
. TRBJ2-5 once TRBV7-2 CASSSQWGAGETQYF TGTGCCAGCAGCTCCCAATGGGGGGCAGGGGAGACCCAGTACTTC
. TRBJ2-7 . TRBV12-3/TRBV12-4 CASSTTYEQYF TGTGCCAGCAGCACCACCTACGAGCAGTACTTC
TRBD2 TRBJ2-5 . TRBV27 CASRPRSTAGGAGAQYF TGTGCCAGCAGGCCTAGGAGTACAGCGGGGGGGGCCGGGGCCCAGTACTTC
. TRBJ1-2 . TRBV7-9 CASSFAGAGYTF TGTGCCAGCAGCTTTGCAGGGGCTGGCTACACCTTC
. TRBJ1-1 . TRBV6-5 CASSYSRGMAFF TGTGCCAGCAGTTACTCGAGAGGGATGGCTTTCTTT
. TRBJ1-1 . TRBV14 CASSQGTASPAFF TGTGCCAGCAGCCAAGGAACTGCCTCCCCAGCTTTCTTT
TRBD1 TRBJ2-7 . TRBV6-5 CASSRTGSTYEQYF TGTGCCAGCAGTCGGACAGGGTCTACCTACGAGCAGTACTTC
. TRBJ1-5 . TRBV2 CASVRDSNQPQHF TGTGCCAGCGTACGGGATAGCAATCAGCCCCAGCATTTT
TRBD1 TRBJ2-3 once TRBV11-2 CASSHPGGADTQYF TGTGCCAGCAGCCATCCAGGGGGCGCAGATACGCAGTATTTT
. TRBJ1-1 . TRBV9 CASSVGADSDNRPMNTEAFF TGTGCCAGCAGCGTAGGGGCTGACAGTGACAACCGCCCTATGAACACTGAAGCTTTCTTT
. TRBJ2-2 . TRBV4-1 CASSPLSRGMRGRGELFF TGCGCCAGCAGCCCCCTAAGCCGGGGGATGCGGGGACGGGGGGAGCTGTTTTTT
. TRBJ1-3 . TRBV12-5 CASGGGSGNTIYF TGTGCTAGTGGTGGGGGTTCTGGAAACACCATATATTTT
. TRBJ1-1 . TRBV5-1 CASSSYGSNTEAFF TGCGCCAGCAGCTCATACGGATCGAACACTGAAGCTTTCTTT
. TRBJ2-5 . TRBV5-4 CASSFDSGGVETQYF TGTGCCAGCAGCTTCGACTCGGGGGGCGTGGAGACCCAGTACTTC
TRBD1 TRBJ2-7 . TRBV7-2 CASSSTGGAYEQYF TGTGCCAGCAGCTCGACAGGGGGCGCCTACGAGCAGTACTTC
TRBD1 TRBJ2-6 . TRBV2 CASSPLYGTGGSGANVLTF TGTGCCAGCAGTCCACTTTACGGGACAGGGGGAAGTGGGGCCAACGTCCTGACTTTC
. TRBJ1-2 . TRBV5-1 CASSRMGFDGYTF TGCGCCAGCAGCCGCATGGGGTTTGATGGCTACACCTTC
TRBD2 TRBJ2-5 . TRBV6-6 CASSYSPGPGGETQYF TGTGCCAGCAGTTACTCTCCGGGACCGGGGGGGGAGACCCAGTACTTC
. TRBJ1-4 . TRBV10-1 CASSEWNDPRCPRLFF TGCGCCAGCAGTGAGTGGAATGACCCAAGGTGCCCGCGACTGTTTTTT
TRBD1 TRBJ1-2 . TRBV19 CASSPLGTDYGYTF TGTGCCAGTAGCCCGCTCGGGACAGATTATGGCTACACCTTC
. TRBJ1-2 . TRBV4-1 CASSQTDSLTYTF TGCGCCAGCAGCCAGACGGACAGCTTAACCTACACCTTC
. TRBJ2-1 . TRBV3-1/TRBV3-2 CASSQEGAGAYNEQFF TGTGCCAGCAGCCAAGAAGGGGCGGGTGCCTACAATGAGCAGTTCTTC
. TRBJ2-2 . TRBV7-9 CASSPMPDLGTGELFF TGTGCCAGCAGCCCGATGCCGGACTTGGGGACCGGGGAGCTGTTTTTT
. TRBJ1-4 . TRBV20-1 CSASRRDLREKLFF TGCAGTGCTAGTAGGCGCGACCTGAGGGAAAAACTGTTTTTT
. TRBJ1-1 . TRBV5-1 CASIQNTEAFF TGCGCCAGCATCCAGAACACTGAAGCTTTCTTT
. TRBJ2-7 . TRBV20-1 CSATAGDRQYF TGCAGTGCGACTGCGGGCGACCGGCAGTACTTC
. TRBJ1-3 . TRBV6-5 CAAKEGSGNTIYF TGTGCCGCAAAGGAGGGCTCTGGAAACACCATATATTTT
. TRBJ2-6 . TRBV5-6 CASNIRPWGSGANVLTF TGTGCCAGCAACATCCGGCCCTGGGGCTCTGGGGCCAACGTCCTGACTTTC
. TRBJ1-1 . TRBV5-5 CASSLTSVRQGGEAFF TGTGCCAGCAGCCTAACTAGCGTCCGGCAGGGCGGTGAAGCTTTCTTT
. TRBJ1-1 . TRBV29-1 CSVVPGADTEAFF TGCAGCGTTGTTCCGGGGGCCGACACTGAAGCTTTCTTT
. TRBJ2-7 . TRBV12-3/TRBV12-4 CASSLGLIYEQYF TGTGCCAGCAGTTTAGGACTAATCTACGAGCAGTACTTC
TRBD2 TRBJ2-1 . TRBV5-1 CASSLTSGGNEQFF TGCGCCAGCAGCTTGACTAGCGGGGGCAATGAGCAGTTCTTC
. TRBJ1-5 once TRBV14 CASSQGWGPQHF TGTGCCAGCAGCCAAGGATGGGGGCCCCAGCATTTT
. TRBJ2-3 . TRBV24-1 CATSRRTAGTDTQYF TGTGCCACCAGCCGGAGGACAGCTGGCACAGATACGCAGTATTTT
. TRBJ2-3 few TRBV24-1 CATSDSSPAITDTQYF TGTGCCACCAGTGACTCTTCCCCCGCAATCACAGATACGCAGTATTTT
. TRBJ2-2 . TRBV15 CATSRVGGVTGELFF TGTGCCACCAGCAGAGTTGGCGGGGTGACCGGGGAGCTGTTTTTT
. TRBJ1-3 once TRBV19 CASSRRQDYSGNTIYF TGTGCCAGTAGTAGAAGACAGGACTACTCTGGAAACACCATATATTTT